This T cell receptor (beta chain) appears in the sequencing data of a study of cytomegalovirus exposure and HLA in healthy donors. Findings and caveats of the study: Researchers reported in a later analysis that a missense DCLRE1C variant was tied to TCR beta V- and J-gene trimming. Clonal expansion was found to be greater in HLA-associated TCR beta chains than in equally common others in a later analysis. Productive rates of about 90% or about 30% were seen for most TCR beta V segments in an earlier analysis. In terms of immune exposure information, only CMV serostatus was available.

V gave up 5 bases and J gave up 2 bases; unmatched junction bases: 4. Germline CDR1 SGHRS, CDR2 YFSETQ. The CDR3 loop spans 15 amino acids. Concerning this clone itself: Its antigen is as yet unknown. The same CDR3 can be traced to other DNA sequences in this sample.

The PCR employed 60 Vbeta primers together with 13 Jbeta primers. TCRdb keeps only in-frame clones here, not all; method: immunoSEQ multiplex PCR. The table shows about 160,000 clones, with 85% occurring only once. The sequence was obtained from a boy aged 2 to 9 in good health and CMV-seronegative. Specimen: PBMCs. This chain connects TRBV5-1 to TRBJ1-6, with TRBD1 identical over 7 bases. The CDR3 protein is CASRPGTAYNSPLHF. DNA for the CDR3: TGCGCCAGCAGGCCGGGGACAGCCTATAATTCACCCCTCCACTTT. Variable domain in full (rest from reference TRBV5-1 and TRBJ1-6): KAGVTQTPRYLIKTRGQQVTLSCSPISGHRSVSWYQQTPGQGLQFLFEYFSETQRNKGNFPGRFSGRQFSNSRSEMNVSTLELGDSALYLCASRPGTAYNSPLHFGNGTRLTVT.